Listed below are T cell receptor beta chains from one sample, sequenced in a study of blood T cell repertoires in COVID-19. Here immunoSEQ multiplex PCR was the method, and the copy in TCRdb shows in-frame clones only, minus some. In the table there are hundreds of thousands of clones, roughly nine tenths of which are singletons. The source material was PBMCs or T cells enriched from blood (not recorded which). These receptors were collected from a woman between 40 and 55 years old who had recovered from COVID-19. Each CDR3 is given with its conserved first and last residue. Fields, in order: J gene, V gene, CDR3 protein.

TRBJ1-6,TRBV18,CASSPGENSPLHF
TRBJ2-7,TRBV11-2,CASSVRGYEQYF
TRBJ1-4,TRBV5-1,CASSLGTGNEKLFF
TRBJ1-2,TRBV28,CASSSNLNRGYGYTF
TRBJ1-1,TRBV7-9,CASSKTDREAFF
TRBJ1-4,TRBV18,CASSLQGLTNEKLFF
TRBJ2-1,TRBV27,CASSLSTGGQNEQFF
TRBJ2-1,TRBV6-5,CASSYRGNEQFF
TRBJ1-2,TRBV5-1,CASSSGQKLGYTF
TRBJ1-4,TRBV28,CASTLGGIGEKLFF
TRBJ2-3,TRBV3-1/TRBV3-2,CASSPLAGATDTQYF
TRBJ1-5,TRBV12-3/TRBV12-4,CASRLRGQPQHF
TRBJ2-1,TRBV7-6,CASSPGLAGGVNEQFF
TRBJ2-7,TRBV12-3/TRBV12-4,CASSLGLHYEQYF
TRBJ1-4,TRBV5-1,CASSEAPATNEKLFF
TRBJ1-1,TRBV29-1,CSVDGGSTEAFF
TRBJ1-2,TRBV28,CAYAGKYGYTF
TRBJ2-7,TRBV5-6,CASSLARGYEQYF
TRBJ2-7,TRBV7-8,CASSPIGTSGSYEQYF
TRBJ1-1,TRBV18,CASSWDRTMNTEAFF
TRBJ1-5,TRBV5-1,CASSQGQGVDQPQHF
TRBJ1-4,TRBV21-1,CASREWCKEKLFF
TRBJ1-2,TRBV9,CASSPQVGRNYGYTF
TRBJ2-1,TRBV9,CASSDSKREVTYNEQFF
TRBJ1-5,TRBV28,CASSGAGINQPQHF
TRBJ1-2,TRBV7-9,CASSPGGADFGYTF
TRBJ1-6,TRBV30,CAWRGPEANSPLHF
TRBJ2-5,TRBV28,CASSWARSGVTQYF
TRBJ2-2,TRBV5-1,CASSPTPGPGGAGELFF
TRBJ2-3,TRBV29-1,CSVGLLAFDTQYF
TRBJ2-5,TRBV29-1,CSVGPGGPEETQYF
TRBJ1-6,TRBV28,CASSFTGSGLINSPLHF
TRBJ1-4,TRBV19,CASSTRQEVNEKLFF
TRBJ2-5,TRBV7-9,CASRPPGGGSETQYF
TRBJ1-5,TRBV6-5,CASSLERHGNQPQHF
TRBJ2-7,TRBV27,CASSLRERMYEQYF
TRBJ2-1,TRBV2,CASTPVRGAYNEQFF
TRBJ1-4,TRBV2,CASSEVAATQKLFF
TRBJ2-7,TRBV2,CASERTAYEQYF
TRBJ1-1,TRBV18,CASSPGGAGTEAFF
TRBJ2-6,TRBV7-3,CASSPGQGLRDVLTF
TRBJ1-2,TRBV30,CAWSVGQAYGYTF
TRBJ2-1,TRBV5-4,CASSLRQVSYNEQFF
TRBJ2-7,TRBV7-6,CASSLAQEAAYEQYF
TRBJ2-1,TRBV7-2,CASSFPPNEQFF
TRBJ2-3,TRBV13,CASSPRQGNTDTQYF
TRBJ2-3,TRBV7-2,CASSQNAGQGTDTQYF
TRBJ2-7,TRBV6-1,CASSEGLAGAYEQYF